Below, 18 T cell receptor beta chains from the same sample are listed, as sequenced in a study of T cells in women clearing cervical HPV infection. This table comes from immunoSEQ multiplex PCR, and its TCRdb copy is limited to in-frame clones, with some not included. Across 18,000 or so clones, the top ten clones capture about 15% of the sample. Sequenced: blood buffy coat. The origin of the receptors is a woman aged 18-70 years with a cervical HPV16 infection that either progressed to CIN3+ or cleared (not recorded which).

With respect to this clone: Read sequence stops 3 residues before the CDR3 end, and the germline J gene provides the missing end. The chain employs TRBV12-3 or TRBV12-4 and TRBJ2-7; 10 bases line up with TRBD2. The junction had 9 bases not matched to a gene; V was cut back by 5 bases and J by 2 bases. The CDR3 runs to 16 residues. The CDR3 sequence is CASSHTAGGRPYEQYF. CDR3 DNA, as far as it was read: TGTGCCAGCAGTCATACAGCGGGGGGGCGTCCCTACGAG.

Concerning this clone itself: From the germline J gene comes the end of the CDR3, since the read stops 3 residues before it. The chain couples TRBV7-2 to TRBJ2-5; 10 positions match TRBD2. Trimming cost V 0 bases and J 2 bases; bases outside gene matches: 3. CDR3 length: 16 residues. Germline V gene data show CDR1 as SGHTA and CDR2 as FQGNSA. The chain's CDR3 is CASSLAPSGGQETQYF. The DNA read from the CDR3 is TGTGCCAGCAGCTTAGCGCCTAGCGGGGGTCAAGAGACC.

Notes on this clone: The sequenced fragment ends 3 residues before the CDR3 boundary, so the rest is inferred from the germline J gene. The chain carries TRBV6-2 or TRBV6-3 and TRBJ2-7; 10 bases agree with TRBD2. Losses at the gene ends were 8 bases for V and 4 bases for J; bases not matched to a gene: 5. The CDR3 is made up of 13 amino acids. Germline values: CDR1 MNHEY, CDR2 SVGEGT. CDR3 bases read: TGTGCCAGCGCTAGCGGGAGTTCATACGAG. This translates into CASASGSSYE. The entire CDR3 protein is CASASGSSYEQYF.

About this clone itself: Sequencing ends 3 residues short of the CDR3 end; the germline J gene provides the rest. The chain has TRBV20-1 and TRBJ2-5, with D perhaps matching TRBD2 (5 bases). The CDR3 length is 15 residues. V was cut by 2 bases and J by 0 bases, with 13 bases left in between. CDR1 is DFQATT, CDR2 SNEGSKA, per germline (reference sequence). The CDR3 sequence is CSARQARGDQETQYF. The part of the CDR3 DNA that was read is TGCAGTGCTAGACAAGCACGGGGAGACCAAGAGACC.

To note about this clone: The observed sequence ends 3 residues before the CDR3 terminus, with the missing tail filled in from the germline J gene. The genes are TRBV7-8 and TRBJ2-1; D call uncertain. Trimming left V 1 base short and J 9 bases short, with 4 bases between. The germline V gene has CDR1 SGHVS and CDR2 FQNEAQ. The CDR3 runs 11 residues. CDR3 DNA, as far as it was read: TGTGCCAGCAGCTTAGATCTTGAG. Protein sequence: CASSLDLE. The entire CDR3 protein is CASSLDLEQFF.

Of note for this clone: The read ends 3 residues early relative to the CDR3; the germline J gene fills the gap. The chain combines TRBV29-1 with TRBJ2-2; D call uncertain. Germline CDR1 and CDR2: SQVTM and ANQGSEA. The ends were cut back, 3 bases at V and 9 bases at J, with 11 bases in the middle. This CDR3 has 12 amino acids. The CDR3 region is CSVEVVTRELFF. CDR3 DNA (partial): TGCAGCGTTGAGGTGGTGACTCGGGAG.

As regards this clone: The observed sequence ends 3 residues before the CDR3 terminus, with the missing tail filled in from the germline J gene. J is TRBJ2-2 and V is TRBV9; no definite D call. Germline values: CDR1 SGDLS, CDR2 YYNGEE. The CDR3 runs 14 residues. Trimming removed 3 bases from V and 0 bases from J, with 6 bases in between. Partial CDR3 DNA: TGTGCCAGCAGCGGGCGGTCGAACACCGGGGAG. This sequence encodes CASSGRSNTGE. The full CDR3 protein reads CASSGRSNTGELFF.

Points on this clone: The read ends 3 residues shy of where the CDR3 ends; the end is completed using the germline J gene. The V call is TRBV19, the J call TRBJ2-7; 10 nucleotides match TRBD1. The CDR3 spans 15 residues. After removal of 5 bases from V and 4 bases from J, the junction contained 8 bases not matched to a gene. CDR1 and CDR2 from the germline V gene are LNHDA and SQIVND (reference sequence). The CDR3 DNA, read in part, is TGTGCCAGTAGTGACCGGGACAGGGGTTTTTACGAG. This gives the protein CASSDRDRGFYE. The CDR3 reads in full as CASSDRDRGFYEQYF. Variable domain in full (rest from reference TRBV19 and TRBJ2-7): DGGITQSPKYLFRKEGQNVTLSCEQNLNHDAMYWYRQDPGQGLRLIYYSQIVNDFQKGDIAEGYSVSREKKESFPLTVTSAQKNPTAFYLCASSDRDRGFYEQYFGPGTRLTVT.

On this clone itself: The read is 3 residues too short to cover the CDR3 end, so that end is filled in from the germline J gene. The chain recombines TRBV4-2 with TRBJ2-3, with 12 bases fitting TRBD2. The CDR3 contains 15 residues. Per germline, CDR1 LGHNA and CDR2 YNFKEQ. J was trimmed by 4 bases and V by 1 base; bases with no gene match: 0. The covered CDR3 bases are TGTGCCAGCAGCCAAGCTAGCGGGAGGGCAGATACG. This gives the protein CASSQASGRADT. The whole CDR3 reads CASSQASGRADTQYF.

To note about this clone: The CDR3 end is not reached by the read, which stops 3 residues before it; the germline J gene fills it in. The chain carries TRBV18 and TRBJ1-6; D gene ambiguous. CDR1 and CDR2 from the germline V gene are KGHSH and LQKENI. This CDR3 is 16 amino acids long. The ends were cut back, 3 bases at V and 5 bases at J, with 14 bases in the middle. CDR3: CASSPRSSENNSPLHF. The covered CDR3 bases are TGTGCCAGCTCACCTCGGTCATCCGAGAATAATTCACCC.

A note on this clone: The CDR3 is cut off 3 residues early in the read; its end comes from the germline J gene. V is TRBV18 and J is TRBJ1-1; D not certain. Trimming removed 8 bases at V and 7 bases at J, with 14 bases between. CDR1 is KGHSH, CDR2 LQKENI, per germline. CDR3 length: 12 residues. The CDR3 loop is CASTHGQSEAFF. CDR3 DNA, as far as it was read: TGTGCCAGCACCCACGGTCAAAGTGAA.

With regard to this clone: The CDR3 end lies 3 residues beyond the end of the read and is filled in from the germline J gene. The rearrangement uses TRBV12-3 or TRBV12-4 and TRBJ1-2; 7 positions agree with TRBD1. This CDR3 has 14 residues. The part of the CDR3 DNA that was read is TGTGCCAGCAGTCACTTCGACAGGGCGGAGGGC. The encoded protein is CASSHFDRAEG. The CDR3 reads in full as CASSHFDRAEGYTF.

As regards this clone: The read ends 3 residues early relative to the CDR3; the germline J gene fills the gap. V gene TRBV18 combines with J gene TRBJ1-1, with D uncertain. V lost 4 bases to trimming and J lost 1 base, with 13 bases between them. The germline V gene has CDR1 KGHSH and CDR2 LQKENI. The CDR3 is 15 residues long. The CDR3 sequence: CASSLLHGRNTEAFF. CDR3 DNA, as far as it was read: TGTGCCAGCTCACTGTTGCACGGTCGGAACACTGAA. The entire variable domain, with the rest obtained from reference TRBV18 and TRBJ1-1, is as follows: NAGVMQNPRHLVRRRGQEARLRCSPMKGHSHVYWYRQLPEEGLKFMVYLQKENIIDESGMPKERFSAEFPKEGPSILRIQQVVRGDSAAYFCASSLLHGRNTEAFFGQGTRLTVV.

The CDR3 here is CASIGDISYEQYF. CDR3 DNA, as far as it was read: TGTGCCAGCATTGGGGACATCTCCTACGAG. The chain joins TRBV2 to TRBJ2-7, with D possibly being TRBD1 (6 bases). The CDR3 end is not reached by the read, which stops 3 residues before it; the germline J gene fills it in. V was shortened by 7 bases and J by 0 bases, with 10 bases between the two germline ends. The germline V gene encodes CDR1 SNHLY and CDR2 FYNNEI. This CDR3 has 13 amino acids. The entire variable domain, with the rest obtained from reference TRBV2 and TRBJ2-7, is as follows: EPEVTQTPSHQVTQMGQEVILRCVPISNHLYFYWYRQILGQKVEFLVSFYNNEISEKSEIFDDQFSVERPDGSNFTLKIRSTKLEDSAMYFCASIGDISYEQYFGPGTRLTVT.

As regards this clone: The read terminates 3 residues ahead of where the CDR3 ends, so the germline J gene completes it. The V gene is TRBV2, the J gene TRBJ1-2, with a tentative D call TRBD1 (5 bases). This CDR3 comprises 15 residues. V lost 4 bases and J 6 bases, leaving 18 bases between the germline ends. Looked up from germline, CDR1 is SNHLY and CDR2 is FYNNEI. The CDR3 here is CASSVGVGGSNGYTF. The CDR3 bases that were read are TGTGCCAGCAGTGTCGGTGTGGGGGGAAGTAATGGC.

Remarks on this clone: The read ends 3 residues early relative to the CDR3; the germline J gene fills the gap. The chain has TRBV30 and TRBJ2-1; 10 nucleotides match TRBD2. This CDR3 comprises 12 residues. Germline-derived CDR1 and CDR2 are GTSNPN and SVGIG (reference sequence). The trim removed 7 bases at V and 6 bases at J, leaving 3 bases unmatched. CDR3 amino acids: CASTSGFNEQFF. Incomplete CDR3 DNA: TGTGCCTCGACTAGCGGGTTCAATGAG. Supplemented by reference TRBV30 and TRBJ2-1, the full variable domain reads SQTIHQWPATLVQPVGSPLSLECTVEGTSNPNLYWYRQAAGRGLQLLFYSVGIGQISSEVPQNLSASRPQDRQFILSSKKLLLSDSGFYLCASTSGFNEQFFGPGTRLTVL.

The CDR3 region is CAWSPGQGGQPQHF. The covered CDR3 bases are TGTGCCTGGAGCCCAGGACAGGGGGGTCAGCCC. This chain joins TRBV30 and TRBJ1-5; 10 positions agree with TRBD1. The read is 3 residues too short to cover the CDR3 end, so that end is filled in from the germline J gene. Per germline, CDR1 GTSNPN and CDR2 SVGIG (reference sequence). J lost 6 bases, V lost 3 bases, and 5 bases had no gene match. This CDR3 is built from 14 residues.

CDR3 bases read: TGTGCCAGCAGCATCGGACAGGGGGCTTCCTACGAG. This gives the protein CASSIGQGASYE. The full CDR3 protein is CASSIGQGASYEQYF. The rearrangement uses TRBV7-2 and TRBJ2-7; the match to TRBD1 covers 11 bases. The read ends 3 residues before the CDR3 terminus; that terminus is restored from the germline J gene. CDR3 size: 15 residues. V trimming: 5 bases; J trimming: 1 base; junction bases outside the gene matches: 4. From germline, CDR1 is SGHTA and CDR2 FQGNSA.